This T cell receptor beta chain was profiled in a study of PD-L1 blockade in urothelial cancer. Study as a whole: Atezolizumab, begun by patients in about 2014, was given at 1,200 mg intravenously every 3 weeks. Individuals in the cohort had been given 0 to 3 earlier chemotherapy regimens.

This clone was seen more than once but under ten times. The assay was immunoSEQ multiplex PCR, and TCRdb's table has in-frame clones only and misses some. The top ten clones hold around 14% of a sample with around 38,000 clones, approximately 80% of them seen once. Time point noted: pretreatment peripheral blood. Material: PBMCs, obtained around atezolizumab (anti-PD-L1) treatment. The TCR sequence derives from a man aged 55 to 70 with urothelial cancer.

As DNA, the CDR3 is TGTGCCAGTACAGGGCCGAACACTGAAGCTTTCTTT. Translating it yields CASTGPNTEAFF. The chain carries TRBV28 and TRBJ1-1; maybe TRBD1 (6 bases). Germline V gene data show CDR1 as MDHEN and CDR2 as SYDVKM. V lost 9 bases and J 1 base, leaving 9 bases between the germline ends. CDR3 length: 12 amino acids.